This T cell receptor (beta chain) originates from a study of a mutant IDH1 vaccine in newly diagnosed glioma. As for time point: baseline, week 1 (first vaccination visit). Sample treatment: pre-vaccination baseline after standard-of-care therapy. To note about this clone: As yet, its antigen is unknown.

Study results and limitations: Roughly 93% of patients showed vaccine-induced immune responses across multiple MHC alleles.

Sequencing was performed with immunoSEQ multiplex PCR; in TCRdb, only in-frame clones are kept and a portion is missing. The sample gives tens of thousands of clones, 79% of which show up once; roughly 8% is in the top ten. The V end lost 6 bases, the J end lost 10 bases, and 16 bases lay between the germline ends. CDR1 and CDR2 (germline): MNHEY, SVGAGI. CDR3 length: 14 residues. The receptor was derived from a man aged 50 to 60 with glioma. The V gene is TRBV6-5, the J gene TRBJ1-6; D is possibly TRBD1 (5 bases). The sequences come from PBMCs, collected from a glioma patient treated with radiotherapy, temozolomide or both. In DNA form, the CDR3 reads TGTGCCAGCAGGCCCCAGGGTCCGCGCTCACCCCTCCACTTT. As protein: CASRPQGPRSPLHF.